This T cell receptor (beta chain) was observed in a study of response to subunit inactivated influenza vaccine (dated by TCRdb to 2017 to 2018). Turning to the overall study: Deep quantitative T cell receptor repertoire profiling was used in the study to track responses to a trivalent subunit inactivated influenza vaccine. The study at large found these results: It was suggested by the authors that each seasonal influenza vaccination may recruit only a limited number of new T cells.

The library relied on RT-PCR. Instrument on record: Illumina HiSeq 2500. Using fastp trimming at Q25 and MiXCR clonotype assembly, TCRdb reanalyzed the public sequencing data and kept in-frame beta chains. Each CDR3 protein appears once, grouped with its most common genes and DNA. The sample profile shows 860,000 or so distinct CDR3 sequences; 20% to 25% of them were found once. The ten top clones hold about a tenth of the sample. On this clonotype itself: Which antigen it targets is not known. No much larger clonotype is one base removed from it; base qualities were not supplied.

The trim is 1 base for V and 0 bases for J, with a gap of 7 bases between the germline ends. CDR1 and CDR2, looked up from the germline V gene (reference sequence), are SEHNR and FQNEAQ. Taken from cysteine to phenylalanine, the CDR3 has 15 residues. Only the CDR3 portion is preserved as DNA: 45 bases, with reading frame beginning at the first base. The input for sequencing was PBMCs from blood, taken roughly 5 days after vaccination. The chain is assembled from TRBV7-9 and TRBJ1-3; the D gene lacks a confident call. This clonotype originated in a man aged 45-65 years who received an inactivated influenza vaccine. Donor details come from another sample of the same person, matched by shared clones. The CDR3 reads as follows: CASSLVTASGNTIYF. The nucleotide sequence reads as follows: TGTGCCAGCAGCTTAGTAACAGCCTCTGGAAACACCATATATTTT.